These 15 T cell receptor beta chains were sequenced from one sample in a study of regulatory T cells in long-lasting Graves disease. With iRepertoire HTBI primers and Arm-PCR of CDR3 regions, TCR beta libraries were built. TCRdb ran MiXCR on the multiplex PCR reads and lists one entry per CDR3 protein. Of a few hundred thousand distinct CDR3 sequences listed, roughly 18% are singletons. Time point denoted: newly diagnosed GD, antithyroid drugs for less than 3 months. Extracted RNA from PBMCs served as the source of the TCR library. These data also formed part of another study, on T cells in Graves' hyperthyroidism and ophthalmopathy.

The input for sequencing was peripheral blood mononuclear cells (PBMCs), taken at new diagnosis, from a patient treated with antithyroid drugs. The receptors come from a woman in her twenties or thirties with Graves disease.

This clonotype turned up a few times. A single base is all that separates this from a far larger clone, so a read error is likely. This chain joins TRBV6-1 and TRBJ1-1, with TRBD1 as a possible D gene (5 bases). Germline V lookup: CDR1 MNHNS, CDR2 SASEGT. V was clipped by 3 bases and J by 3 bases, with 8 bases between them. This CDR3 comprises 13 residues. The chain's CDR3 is CASSESGDTEAFF. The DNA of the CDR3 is TGTGCCAGCAGTGAGTCGGGGGACACTGAAGCTTTCTTT.

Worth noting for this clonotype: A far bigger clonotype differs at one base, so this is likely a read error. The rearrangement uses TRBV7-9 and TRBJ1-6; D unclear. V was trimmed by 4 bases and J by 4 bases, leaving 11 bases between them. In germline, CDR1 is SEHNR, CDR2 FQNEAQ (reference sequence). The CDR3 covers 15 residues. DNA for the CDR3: TGTGCCAGCAGCTCACTTCGCGGTTATAATTCACCCCTCCACTTT. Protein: CASSSLRGYNSPLHF.

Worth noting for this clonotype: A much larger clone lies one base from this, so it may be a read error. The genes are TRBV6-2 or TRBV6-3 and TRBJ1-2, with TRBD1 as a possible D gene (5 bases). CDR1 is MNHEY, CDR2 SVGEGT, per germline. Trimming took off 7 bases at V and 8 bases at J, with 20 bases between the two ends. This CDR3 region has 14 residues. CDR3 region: CASTQTASSSGYTF. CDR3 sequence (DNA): TGTGCCAGCACTCAGACAGCCAGCTCCTCGGGCTACACCTTC.

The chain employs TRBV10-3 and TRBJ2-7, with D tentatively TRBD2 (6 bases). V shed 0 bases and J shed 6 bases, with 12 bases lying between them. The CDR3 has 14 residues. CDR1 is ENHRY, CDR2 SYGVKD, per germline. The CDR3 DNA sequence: TGTGCCATCAGTGAGTCCGAGACTAGGAGCGAGCAGTACTTC. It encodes CAISESETRSEQYF.

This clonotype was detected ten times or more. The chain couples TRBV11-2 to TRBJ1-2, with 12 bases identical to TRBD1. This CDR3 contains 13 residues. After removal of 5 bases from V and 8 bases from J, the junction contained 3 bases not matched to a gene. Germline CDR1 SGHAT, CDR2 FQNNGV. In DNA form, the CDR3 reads TGTGCCAGCAGCCGGGACAGGGGGCGCGGCTACACCTTC. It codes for CASSRDRGRGYTF.

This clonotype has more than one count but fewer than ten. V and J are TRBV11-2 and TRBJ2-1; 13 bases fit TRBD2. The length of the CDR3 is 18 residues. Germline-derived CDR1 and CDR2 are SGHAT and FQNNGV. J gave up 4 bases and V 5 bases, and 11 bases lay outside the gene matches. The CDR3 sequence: CASSRGRTSGSNYNEQFF. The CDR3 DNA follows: TGTGCCAGCAGCCGAGGGCGGACTAGCGGGAGTAATTACAATGAGCAGTTCTTC. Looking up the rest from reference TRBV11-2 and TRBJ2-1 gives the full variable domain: EAGVAQSPRYKIIEKRQSVAFWCNPISGHATLYWYQQILGQGPKLLIQFQNNGVVDDSQLPKDRFSAERLKGVDSTLKIQPAKLEDSAVYLCASSRGRTSGSNYNEQFFGPGTRLTVL.

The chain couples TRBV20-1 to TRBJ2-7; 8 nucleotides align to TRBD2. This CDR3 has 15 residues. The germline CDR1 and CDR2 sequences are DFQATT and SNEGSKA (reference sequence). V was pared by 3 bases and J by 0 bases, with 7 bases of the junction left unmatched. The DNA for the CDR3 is TGCAGTGCTAGGGGAGCGGGAGTGACCTCCTACGAGCAGTACTTC. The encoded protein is CSARGAGVTSYEQYF.

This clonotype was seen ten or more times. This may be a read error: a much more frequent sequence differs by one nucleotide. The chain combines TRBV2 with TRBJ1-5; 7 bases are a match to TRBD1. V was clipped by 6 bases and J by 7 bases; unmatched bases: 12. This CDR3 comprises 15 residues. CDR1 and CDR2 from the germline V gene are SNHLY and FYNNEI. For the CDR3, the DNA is TGTGCCAGCAGCCGGAGACAGGGAATAGAACAGCCCCAGCATTTT. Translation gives CASSRRQGIEQPQHF.

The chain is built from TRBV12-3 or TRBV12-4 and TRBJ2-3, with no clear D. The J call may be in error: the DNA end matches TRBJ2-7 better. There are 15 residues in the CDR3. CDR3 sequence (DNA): TGTGCCAGCAGTTTCTCGTTGGCACAGTCCTACGAGCAGTACTTC. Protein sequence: CASSFSLAQSYEQYF.

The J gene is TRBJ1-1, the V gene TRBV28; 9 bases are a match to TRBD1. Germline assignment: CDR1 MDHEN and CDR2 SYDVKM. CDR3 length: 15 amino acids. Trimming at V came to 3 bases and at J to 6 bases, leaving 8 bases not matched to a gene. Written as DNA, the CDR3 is TGTGCCAGCAGTTTCAGGACAGGGGATGGCCCTGAAGCTTTCTTT. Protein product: CASSFRTGDGPEAFF.

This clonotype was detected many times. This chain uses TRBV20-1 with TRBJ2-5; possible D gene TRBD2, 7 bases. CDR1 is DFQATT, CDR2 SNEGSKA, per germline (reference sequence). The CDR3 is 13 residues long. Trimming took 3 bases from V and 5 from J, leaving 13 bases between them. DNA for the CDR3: TGCAGTGCTAGGGGGGGGCGCCCGGAGACCCAGTACTTC. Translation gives CSARGGRPETQYF.

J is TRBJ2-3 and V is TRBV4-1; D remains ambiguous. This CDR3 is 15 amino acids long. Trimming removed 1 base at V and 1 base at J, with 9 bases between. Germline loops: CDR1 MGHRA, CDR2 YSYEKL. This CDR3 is CASSQVGGGTDTQYF. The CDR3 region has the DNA TGCGCCAGCAGCCAAGTCGGTGGGGGCACAGATACGCAGTATTTT.

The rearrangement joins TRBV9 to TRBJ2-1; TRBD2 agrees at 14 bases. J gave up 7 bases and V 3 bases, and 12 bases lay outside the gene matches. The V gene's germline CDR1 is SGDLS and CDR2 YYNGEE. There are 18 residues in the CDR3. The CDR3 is CASSDAGTSGRGSNEQFF. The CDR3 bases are TGTGCCAGCAGCGATGCCGGGACTAGCGGGAGAGGCTCGAATGAGCAGTTCTTC. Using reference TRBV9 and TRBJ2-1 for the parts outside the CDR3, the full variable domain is DSGVTQTPKHLITATGQRVTLRCSPRSGDLSVYWYQQSLDQGLQFLIQYYNGEERAKGNILERFSAQQFPDLHSELNLSSLELGDSALYFCASSDAGTSGRGSNEQFFGPGTRLTVL.

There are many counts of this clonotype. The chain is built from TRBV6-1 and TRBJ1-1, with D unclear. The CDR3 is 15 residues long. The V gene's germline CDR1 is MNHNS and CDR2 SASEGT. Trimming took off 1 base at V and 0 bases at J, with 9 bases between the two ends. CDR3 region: CASSEEPPLNTEAFF. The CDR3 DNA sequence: TGTGCCAGCAGTGAAGAACCACCGCTGAACACTGAAGCTTTCTTT.

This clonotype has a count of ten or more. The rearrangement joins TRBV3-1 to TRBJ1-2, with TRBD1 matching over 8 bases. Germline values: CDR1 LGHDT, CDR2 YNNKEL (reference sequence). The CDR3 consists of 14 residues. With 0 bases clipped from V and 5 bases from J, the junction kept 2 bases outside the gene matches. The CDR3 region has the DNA TGTGCCAGCAGCCAAGACCACAGGGGGTATGGCTACACCTTC. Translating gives CASSQDHRGYGYTF. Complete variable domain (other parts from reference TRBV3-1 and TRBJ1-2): DTAVSQTPKYLVTQMGNDKSIKCEQNLGHDTMYWYKQDSKKFLKIMFSYNNKELIINETVPNRFSPKSPDKAHLNLHINSLELGDSAVYFCASSQDHRGYGYTFGSGTRLTVV.